What follows is one TCR beta chain and its context. The antigen is undetermined. Trimming left V 3 bases short and J 4 bases short, with 12 bases between. Germline-derived CDR1 and CDR2 are GTSNPN and SVGIG (reference sequence). This CDR3 spans 13 amino acids. In the PCR, 60 Vbeta and 13 Jbeta primers were used. The assay was immunoSEQ multiplex PCR, and TCRdb's table has in-frame clones only and misses some. The sample has 77,000 or so clones; around 75% are singletons. This specimen belongs to a study of cytomegalovirus exposure and HLA in healthy donors. Study-level results: Per a prior analysis, the majority of TCR beta V segments were productive roughly 87% or roughly 30% of the time. V- and J-gene trimming of TCR beta was linked (in a later analysis) to a missense DCLRE1C variant.

The specimen was PBMCs. V and J are TRBV30 and TRBJ1-1; D unclear. The sequence was obtained from a woman aged 40 to 49 in good health and CMV-seronegative. The CDR3 sequence: CAWRPNGVTEAFF. The CDR3 DNA follows: TGTGCCTGGAGACCGAATGGAGTCACTGAAGCTTTCTTT.